Shown below are 27 T cell receptor beta chains from a single sample sequenced in a study of PD-L1 blockade in urothelial cancer. The time point is: peripheral blood 6 weeks after treatment start. The assay was immunoSEQ multiplex PCR, and TCRdb's table has in-frame clones only and misses some. The sample yields under 55,000 clones, roughly 86% seen once. The sequencing used PBMCs, collected around atezolizumab (anti-PD-L1) treatment. These TCRs come from a man aged 55-75 years with urothelial cancer.

The genes are TRBV2 and TRBJ1-4, with 8 bases lining up with TRBD1. This CDR3 contains 14 residues. V lost 8 bases to trimming and J lost 3 bases; unmatched junction nucleotides: 5. The V gene's germline CDR1 is SNHLY and CDR2 FYNNEI. CDR3 coding DNA: TGTGCCAGCTTAACAGGGGGGGCTAATGAAAAACTGTTTTTT. As protein: CASLTGGANEKLFF.

The rearrangement joins TRBV2 to TRBJ2-3; TRBD2 matches 10 bases. The CDR3 extends over 19 amino acids. Looked up from germline, CDR1 is SNHLY and CDR2 is FYNNEI. J lost 0 bases, V lost 7 bases, and 16 bases had no gene match. CDR3 sequence: CASKTSGTSTGTSTDTQYF. CDR3 sequence (DNA): TGTGCCAGCAAAACTAGCGGGACTTCTACCGGTACTAGCACAGATACGCAGTATTTT.

The chain recombines TRBV4-1 with TRBJ2-1, with D unresolved. This CDR3 contains 17 residues. CDR1 is MGHRA, CDR2 YSYEKL, per germline. The V end was cut by 1 base, the J end by 0 bases, with 13 bases between. In nucleotides, the CDR3 is TGCGCCAGCAGCCAAGCATTAAGGCGGAGCTCCTACAATGAGCAGTTCTTC. As protein: CASSQALRRSSYNEQFF.

The chain carries TRBV5-1 and TRBJ1-3; D is unclear. Germline V gene data show CDR1 as SGHRS and CDR2 as YFSETQ. This CDR3 spans 14 amino acids. V lost 1 base and J 1 base, leaving 6 bases between the germline ends. The CDR3 region is CASSLTASGNTIYF. The CDR3 DNA is TGCGCCAGCAGCTTGACAGCTTCTGGAAACACCATATATTTT.

This chain joins TRBV19 and TRBJ2-5; TRBD2 might be the D (5 bases). The CDR3 loop spans 13 amino acids. V lost 11 bases and J lost 2, with 15 bases in between. The germline gives CDR1 LNHDA, CDR2 SQIVND (reference sequence). CDR3 DNA: TGTGCCGTGGCGGGCAGTAATCAAGAGACCCAGTACTTC. Residues: CAVAGSNQETQYF.

This chain connects TRBV11-2 to TRBJ2-1; 7 nucleotides align to TRBD2. The V and J ends lost 0 bases and 4 bases, in that order; junction bases with no gene match: 6. CDR1 SGHAT and CDR2 FQNNGV come from the germline V gene. CDR3 length: 16 amino acids. The chain's CDR3 is CASSLDHGRGYNEQFF. The CDR3 coding sequence is TGTGCCAGCAGCTTAGATCATGGGCGGGGGTACAATGAGCAGTTCTTC.

About this clone itself: Other DNA sequences within the sample encode an identical CDR3. The rearrangement uses TRBV7-2 and TRBJ1-2; no clear D gene. Trimming took 0 bases from V and 6 from J, leaving 8 bases between them. The CDR3 runs to 13 residues. Germline CDR1 and CDR2: SGHTA and FQGNSA. The CDR3 spells CASSLAGADGYTF. The CDR3 nucleotides are TGTGCCAGCAGCTTAGCCGGCGCGGATGGCTACACCTTC.

V and J are TRBV5-1 and TRBJ2-2; D may be TRBD2 (5 bases). CDR1 is SGHRS, CDR2 YFSETQ, per germline. The CDR3 extends over 13 amino acids. V was shortened by 3 bases and J by 7 bases, with 10 bases between the two germline ends. The CDR3 region has the DNA TGCGCCAGCAGCTCCGGAGGAAACGGGGAGCTGTTTTTT. Translated, it gives CASSSGGNGELFF.

The V gene is TRBV5-6, the J gene TRBJ2-2, with TRBD2 matching 10 bases. V shed 3 bases, J shed 5 bases, and the junction held 13 bases outside the gene matches. The CDR3 extends over 18 amino acids. Germline loops: CDR1 SGHDT, CDR2 YYEEEE. In DNA, the CDR3 is TGTGCCAGCAGCTCAAGGAGGCTAGCGGGAGTACAAACCGGGGAGCTGTTTTTT. This gives the protein CASSSRRLAGVQTGELFF. The full variable domain, completed using reference TRBV5-6 and TRBJ2-2, is DAGVTQSPTHLIKTRGQQVTLRCSPKSGHDTVSWYQQALGQGPQFIFQYYEEEERQRGNFPDRFSGHQFPNYSSELNVNALLLGDSALYLCASSSRRLAGVQTGELFFGEGSRLTVL.

The chain joins TRBV2 to TRBJ1-5, with D tentatively TRBD1 (5 bases). The CDR3 covers 14 residues. V was pared by 10 bases and J by 0 bases, with 13 bases between. In germline, CDR1 is SNHLY, CDR2 FYNNEI. CDR3 nucleotide sequence: TGTGCCACTAGACAGACCTATAGCAATCAGCCCCAGCATTTT. Translating it yields CATRQTYSNQPQHF.

V usage is TRBV19 and J usage is TRBJ1-5; 9 nucleotides agree with TRBD1. This CDR3 contains 14 residues. The J segment lost 3 bases and the V segment lost 6 bases, leaving 3 bases of the junction unmatched. Germline V gives CDR1 LNHDA, CDR2 SQIVND (reference sequence). DNA of the CDR3: TGTGCCAGTAGCACAGGGGGCTCCAATCAGCCCCAGCATTTT. This codes for CASSTGGSNQPQHF.

This sequence joins TRBV14 and TRBJ2-1; TRBD1 matches 7 bases. The CDR3 has 20 residues. V trimming: 0 bases; J trimming: 0 bases; junction bases outside the gene matches: 14. Per the germline V gene, CDR1 is SGHDN and CDR2 is FVKESK. The CDR3 DNA is TGTGCCAGCAGCCAAGAGAGGGGGCCCCTCACCTCGAGCTCCTACAATGAGCAGTTCTTC. It encodes CASSQERGPLTSSSYNEQFF.

The V call is TRBV6-5, the J call TRBJ1-1, with TRBD1 matching over 7 bases. CDR1 and CDR2 (germline): MNHEY, SVGAGI. V was clipped by 4 bases and J by 2 bases; unmatched bases: 7. The CDR3 has 15 amino acids. This CDR3 reads CASSLTGQVNTEAFF. DNA for the CDR3: TGTGCCAGCAGTTTGACAGGGCAAGTCAACACTGAAGCTTTCTTT.

The rearrangement joins TRBV19 to TRBJ2-5; 7 bases align to TRBD1. V was pared by 3 bases and J by 5 bases, with 9 bases of the junction left unmatched. Germline-derived CDR1 and CDR2 are LNHDA and SQIVND (reference sequence). The CDR3 consists of 15 residues. For the CDR3, the DNA is TGTGCCAGTAGTATCGGGGACAGTGTTTCGGAGACCCAGTACTTC. Its protein is CASSIGDSVSETQYF.

This chain joins TRBV19 and TRBJ1-5, with 10 bases aligning to TRBD1. The V segment lost 7 bases and the J segment 4 bases; nucleotides outside the gene matches: 10. Germline V lookup: CDR1 LNHDA, CDR2 SQIVND (reference sequence). The CDR3 contains 16 residues. CDR3 region: CASNYGQGVTNQPQHF. In DNA form, the CDR3 reads TGTGCCAGTAACTACGGACAGGGGGTTACTAATCAGCCCCAGCATTTT.

The rearrangement uses TRBV6-6 and TRBJ1-1; possibly TRBD1 for D (5 bases). CDR1 is MNHNY and CDR2 is SVGAGI in the germline V gene (reference sequence). V was pared by 3 bases and J by 0 bases, with 8 bases between. CDR3 length: 14 amino acids. CDR3 coding DNA: TGTGCCAGCAGTTATGCCAGGGTGAACACTGAAGCTTTCTTT. Translating it yields CASSYARVNTEAFF.

The V and J genes are TRBV7-2 and TRBJ2-1; 7 bases map to TRBD1. With V trimmed by 1 base and J by 8 bases, 20 bases remained unmatched. Germline CDR1 reads SGHTA; CDR2 reads FQGNSA. This CDR3 is 19 amino acids long. CDR3 sequence: CASSLGRQGGARRRDEQFF. The CDR3 DNA follows: TGTGCCAGCAGCTTAGGAAGACAGGGTGGAGCAAGACGACGCGATGAGCAGTTCTTC.

The genes are TRBV6-6 and TRBJ2-3; 14 nucleotides match TRBD2. This CDR3 is 14 amino acids long. V lost 5 bases and J lost 8; bases outside the gene matches: 3. Germline values: CDR1 MNHNY, CDR2 SVGAGI (reference sequence). CDR3 residues: CASSGGLAGGTQYF. DNA for the CDR3: TGTGCCAGCAGTGGCGGACTAGCGGGAGGTACGCAGTATTTT.

This clone was seen a handful of times. The chain carries TRBV21-1 and TRBJ1-1. TRBV21-1 is an annotated pseudogene. The CDR3 loop spans 17 amino acids. The CDR3 loop reads CASSKEGRMRVNTEAFF. The CDR3 coding sequence is TGTGCCAGCAGCAAAGAAGGGCGGATGAGGGTGAACACTGAAGCTTTCTTT.

V usage is TRBV7-8 and J usage is TRBJ1-5, with D possibly being TRBD1 (5 bases). This CDR3 has 13 amino acids. In germline, CDR1 is SGHVS, CDR2 FQNEAQ. Trimming shortened V by 5 bases and J by 6 bases, and 11 bases separated the two germline ends. CDR3 bases: TGTGCCAGCAGCCCAGCCCAGGGTCAGCCCCAGCATTTT. Protein product: CASSPAQGQPQHF.

J is TRBJ2-7 and V is TRBV10-1, with D tentatively TRBD1 (5 bases). There are 14 residues in the CDR3. The germline CDR1 and CDR2 sequences are WNHNN and SYGVQD (reference sequence). V lost 0 bases and J 2 bases, leaving 8 bases between the germline ends. In DNA form, the CDR3 reads TGCGCCAGCAGTGAGTCGGGGCTAGCCTACGAGCAGTACTTC. Translation: CASSESGLAYEQYF.

This clone qualifies as medium-sized. This sequence joins TRBV30 and TRBJ1-1; D gene ambiguous. Germline V gives CDR1 GTSNPN, CDR2 SVGIG (reference sequence). Trimming took off 2 bases at V and 1 base at J, with 5 bases between the two ends. CDR3 length equals 12 residues. The CDR3 loop reads CAWSPKNTEAFF. The CDR3 DNA sequence: TGTGCCTGGAGTCCAAAGAACACTGAAGCTTTCTTT.

V gene TRBV5-6 combines with J gene TRBJ2-7, with a possible D match to TRBD1 (7 bases). CDR3 size: 15 residues. The V gene's germline CDR1 is SGHDT and CDR2 YYEEEE. Trimming pared 5 bases from V and 5 bases from J, leaving 20 bases between. The CDR3 region has the DNA TGTGCCAGCAGGTCGGGCCCCCAGGGGGGCCACGAGCAGTACTTC. Translation gives CASRSGPQGGHEQYF.

This clone appeared a single time. The chain uses TRBV7-6 and TRBJ2-2, with 12 bases matching TRBD2. The CDR3 covers 18 residues. Trimming took 5 bases from V and 1 from J; bases not matched to a gene: 8. The germline gives CDR1 SGHVS, CDR2 FNYEAQ. CDR3: CASSAQTSGGLNTGELFF. The CDR3 bases are TGTGCCAGCAGCGCACAGACTAGCGGGGGTTTGAACACCGGGGAGCTGTTTTTT.

DNA for the CDR3: TGCGCCAGCAGCCCTACCGGGACAGGGAGGGATTCACCCCTCCACTTT. Protein sequence: CASSPTGTGRDSPLHF. The rearrangement joins TRBV5-1 to TRBJ1-6, with 9 bases identical to TRBD1. The CDR3 is 16 residues long. Germline CDR1 is SGHRS and CDR2 is YFSETQ. The V segment lost 4 bases and the J segment 8 bases; nucleotides outside the gene matches: 10.

The genes are TRBV5-6 and TRBJ1-2, with unresolved D. The CDR3 is 14 residues long. With 0 bases removed from V and 8 bases from J, the gap between germline ends came to 14 bases. Germline V CDR1 and CDR2: SGHDT, YYEEEE. This chain's CDR3 is CASSLASQTRGYTF. In DNA form, the CDR3 reads TGTGCCAGCAGCTTGGCCTCTCAGACAAGAGGCTACACCTTC.

This sequence joins TRBV5-4 and TRBJ1-1; tentatively, D is TRBD1 (6 bases). This CDR3 spans 15 amino acids. Trimming left V 1 base short and J 3 bases short, with 13 bases between. Germline-derived CDR1 and CDR2 are SGHNT and YYREEE (reference sequence). The CDR3 is CASSLSGAGDTEAFF. The CDR3 DNA reads as TGTGCCAGCAGCTTGTCTGGGGCAGGGGACACTGAAGCTTTCTTT.